The clone carrying this T cell receptor (beta chain) was observed a few times. Its antigen is unidentified. V was clipped by 4 bases and J by 2 bases, with 13 bases between them. The CDR3 length is 14 residues. Germline V lookup: CDR1 SGHRS, CDR2 YFSETQ. TCRdb reanalysed the reads using MiXCR and keeps one entry per CDR3 protein. The profile shows a few hundred thousand distinct CDR3 sequences, more than 40% of them singletons. This sample was taken from a study of T cell repertoires in cytomegalovirus infection. At the level of the study: CMV epitopes that were recently identified and HLA-C-restricted were used alongside well-studied HLA-B-restricted ones. Signatures in public TCR beta sequences pointed to both CMV infection and matching HLA type.

Study-wide points: Of the TCR beta families, the public ones yielded a cumulative frequency that identified carriers of CMV plus the relevant HLA. HLA-C-restricted CMV clonotypes gave the most frequent clonotype in two of eight donors.

The genes are TRBV5-1 and TRBJ2-7; the D is unclear. The TCR comes from a human donor in good health (CMV status not recorded). Some clones in this sample may be carry-over from other donors' samples. The source material was cultured PBMCs, sampled from culture after CMV antigen stimulation. The CDR3 DNA follows: TGCGCCAGCAGCGTTGGGGATTTTCCCTACGAGCAGTACTTC. Encoded protein: CASSVGDFPYEQYF.